This TCR beta chain was sequenced for a study of T cell repertoires in cytomegalovirus infection. The overall study: The authors relied on CMV epitopes, both recently identified HLA-C-restricted and well-studied HLA-B-restricted. Indications came from public TCR beta signatures; they pointed to CMV infection and to a matching HLA type. Overall study findings and caveats: Dominating the ex vivo response were TCR beta clonotypes that were CMV-specific and HLA-C-restricted. Identification of carriers of CMV plus the relevant HLA was performed using cumulative public TCR beta family frequency.

This clonotype was seen a few times. Its target is unknown. In TCRdb, the reads were re-called with MiXCR into one record per CDR3 protein. The sample lists hundreds of thousands of distinct CDR3 sequences, roughly 33% seen once, with roughly 18% in the top ten. Trimming cost V 1 base and J 1 base; bases outside gene matches: 9. Looked up from germline, CDR1 is SGHAT and CDR2 is FQNNGV. The CDR3 covers 17 residues. The V gene is TRBV11-2, the J gene TRBJ2-5; 7 bases align to TRBD2. The sequencing used cultured PBMCs, collected from culture after CMV antigen stimulation. This clonotype was obtained from a human donor in good health (CMV status not recorded). Some clones in this sample may be carry-over from other donors' samples. CDR3 protein: CASSLGGSGQLQETQYF. CDR3 sequence (DNA): TGTGCCAGCAGCTTAGGGGGTAGCGGGCAGCTCCAAGAGACCCAGTACTTC.